This T cell receptor (beta chain) was identified during a study of OX40 agonist ivuxolimab in advanced cancers. Points from the study as a whole: Certain nonresponding patients likewise had low normalized T-cell clonal expansion.

In regard to this clone: As yet, its antigen is unknown.

The CDR3 sequence is 12 residues long. V shed 10 bases and J shed 5 bases, with 12 bases lying between them. Germline CDR1 is MNHEY and CDR2 is SMNVEV (reference sequence). Sequencing was performed with immunoSEQ multiplex PCR; in TCRdb, only in-frame clones are kept and a portion is missing. Of under 80,000 clones in the sample, 80% to 95% are singletons; the top ten hold roughly a tenth. Patients were excluded for autoimmune disease history or systemic immunosuppression. The chain has TRBV27 and TRBJ1-5; D remains unclear. This material consisted of CD4+ or CD8+ T cells sorted from blood, taken in a trial of the OX40 agonist ivuxolimab. The clonotype originates from an adult with an advanced solid tumor such as melanoma, head and neck, liver or kidney cancer. In DNA, the CDR3 is TGTGCCACCTCTGACGGTTATCAGCCCCAGCATTTT. Translating it yields CATSDGYQPQHF.